The sequence of this T cell receptor (beta chain) was determined in a study of blood T cell repertoires in COVID-19. Study as a whole: The study drew acute and convalescent COVID-19 samples from the United States, Italy and Spain.

Per the original methods: Using reference gene primer amplification, nucleated cell counts were estimated. Sequenced by immunoSEQ multiplex PCR; TCRdb stores in-frame clones only, minus some. From that table come the V and J calls and clone size; the DNA was used to work out D and trimming. The table includes approximately 80,000 clones, about 80% detected once. This clone occurred a few times. Looked up from germline, CDR1 is MNHEY and CDR2 is SVGAGI. This CDR3 is 14 amino acids long. V dropped 3 bases and J dropped 4; count of bases not matched to a gene: 5. The rearrangement joins TRBV6-5 to TRBJ2-5; 7 nucleotides align to TRBD1. This receptor was taken from a man aged 45 to 65 with active or convalescent COVID-19. Sequencing was performed on peripheral blood. The CDR3 loop is CASSYGQEGETQYF. The CDR3 DNA follows: TGTGCCAGCAGTTATGGACAGGAAGGAGAGACCCAGTACTTC.